Each of the 12 T cell receptor beta chains below was sequenced from the same sample in a study of vaccination and CD4 T cells after COVID-19. Antigens of these TCRs are unknown. The Oncomine TCR Beta short-read assay sequenced DNA from cultured CD4+ T cells. One entry per CDR3 protein, called by TCRdb with MiXCR from the PCR reads. Of roughly 20,000 distinct CDR3 sequences in the sample, about 70% were seen once. The sample's treatment: approximately nine-day PBMC culture with coronavirus spike peptide pools or control peptides (ViraFEST assay). The specimen was CD4+ T cells from blood, cultured in vitro. The receptors stem from a human donor who had recovered from COVID-19.

The chain joins TRBV28 to TRBJ2-3; D is uncertain. Looked up from germline, CDR1 is MDHEN and CDR2 is SYDVKM. This CDR3 spans 16 amino acids. Trimming removed 2 bases at V and 5 bases at J, with 17 bases between. The CDR3 spells CASSLSGLSVRDTQYF. In DNA form, the CDR3 reads TGTGCCAGCAGTTTAAGTGGGTTGAGCGTCCGAGATACGCAGTATTTT.

Here the CDR3 reads CASSMAVRSNQPQHF. The CDR3, as DNA: TGTGCCAGTAGTATGGCAGTTAGGAGCAATCAGCCCCAGCATTTT. The chain links TRBV19 to TRBJ1-5, with no clear D. V was pared by 3 bases and J by 1 base, with 10 bases between. Looked up from germline, CDR1 is LNHDA and CDR2 is SQIVND (reference sequence). The CDR3 runs to 15 residues.

The V and J genes are TRBV15 and TRBJ1-2, with no clear D. This CDR3 has 12 amino acids. V lost 5 bases and J 5 bases, leaving 9 bases between the germline ends. Germline-derived CDR1 and CDR2 are LNHNV and YYDKDF (reference sequence). The CDR3 DNA reads TGTGCCACCAGCCCCGGGGTGTATGGCTACACCTTC. It yields the protein CATSPGVYGYTF.

In its sample, this clonotype was seen a few times. The chain carries TRBV20-1 and TRBJ1-5, with D possibly being TRBD1 (5 bases). This CDR3 has 13 amino acids. Germline V CDR1 and CDR2: DFQATT, SNEGSKA (reference sequence). Trimming stripped 1 base from V and 11 bases from J, with 15 bases between. The CDR3 DNA reads as TGCAGTGCTAGAGGGGCAGCTGGAGGGGCCCAGCATTTT. Encoded protein: CSARGAAGGAQHF.

The gene calls are TRBV27 and TRBJ2-2; D not resolved. The CDR3 loop spans 12 amino acids. Germline CDR1 and CDR2: MNHEY and SMNVEV (reference sequence). V lost 3 bases, J lost 7 bases, and 6 bases lay in between. The CDR3 nucleotides are TGTGCCAGCAGTTTGAGTAGCGGGGAGCTGTTTTTT. It encodes CASSLSSGELFF.

This clonotype was counted a few times. The gene calls are TRBV24-1 and TRBJ1-2; a possible D gene is TRBD1 (5 bases). CDR1 and CDR2 from the germline V gene are KGHDR and SFDVKD. The length of the CDR3 is 12 residues. Trimming left V 7 bases short and J 2 bases short, with 7 bases between. Written as DNA, the CDR3 is TGTGCCACCAGGGGGGAAAACTATGGCTACACCTTC. It yields the protein CATRGENYGYTF.

The V gene is TRBV27, the J gene TRBJ2-1; 14 bases match TRBD2. The germline CDR1 and CDR2 sequences are MNHEY and SMNVEV (reference sequence). CDR3 length equals 17 residues. V dropped 4 bases and J dropped 9; count of bases not matched to a gene: 11. The DNA of the CDR3 is TGTGCCAGCAGTTCCGGCAGGGGACTAGCGGGAGTCGGTGAGCAGTTCTTC. It encodes CASSSGRGLAGVGEQFF.

This chain joins TRBV7-2 and TRBJ2-7, with 13 bases that match TRBD2. The CDR3 length is 18 residues. Germline CDR1 SGHTA, CDR2 FQGNSA. V was pared by 7 bases and J by 3 bases, with 15 bases of the junction left unmatched. This chain's CDR3 is CASTDGRGTSGDYYEQYF. In DNA, the CDR3 is TGTGCCAGCACTGACGGCCGAGGGACTAGCGGGGATTACTACGAGCAGTACTTC.

The gene calls are TRBV30 and TRBJ1-2, with TRBD1 matching 8 bases. The CDR3 has 15 amino acids. After removal of 3 bases from V and 4 bases from J, the junction contained 10 bases not matched to a gene. Germline-derived CDR1 and CDR2 are GTSNPN and SVGIG (reference sequence). The DNA for the CDR3 is TGTGCCTGGAGGATCCAGGGGACAGGCTCCTATGGCTACACCTTC. The encoded protein is CAWRIQGTGSYGYTF.

This clonotype has just a few counts. This chain uses TRBV12-3 or TRBV12-4 with TRBJ2-4; 7 bases map to TRBD1. Germline trimming cut 5 bases from V and 5 bases from J; bases unmatched to any gene: 9. This CDR3 has 15 amino acids. The CDR3 region has the DNA TGTGCCAGCAGTCCGGTGGGGACAGCGGAAAACATTCAGTACTTC. Translated, it gives CASSPVGTAENIQYF.

This sequence joins TRBV5-6 and TRBJ1-3; unclear D gene. Germline V gene lookup returns CDR1 SGHDT and CDR2 YYEEEE. This CDR3 region has 14 residues. V was clipped by 1 base and J by 0 bases, with 5 bases between them. This CDR3 is CASSLRGSGNTIYF. The CDR3 region has the DNA TGTGCCAGCAGCTTGCGGGGCTCTGGAAACACCATATATTTT.

The J gene is TRBJ1-2, the V gene TRBV6-2 or TRBV6-3, with TRBD1 matching 8 bases. This CDR3 is 14 amino acids long. Germline V gene lookup returns CDR1 MNHEY and CDR2 SVGEGT. V was clipped by 5 bases and J by 7 bases; unmatched bases: 9. CDR3 residues: CASSPGQAATGYTF. The CDR3 region has the DNA TGTGCCAGCAGTCCGGGACAGGCAGCTACTGGCTACACCTTC.